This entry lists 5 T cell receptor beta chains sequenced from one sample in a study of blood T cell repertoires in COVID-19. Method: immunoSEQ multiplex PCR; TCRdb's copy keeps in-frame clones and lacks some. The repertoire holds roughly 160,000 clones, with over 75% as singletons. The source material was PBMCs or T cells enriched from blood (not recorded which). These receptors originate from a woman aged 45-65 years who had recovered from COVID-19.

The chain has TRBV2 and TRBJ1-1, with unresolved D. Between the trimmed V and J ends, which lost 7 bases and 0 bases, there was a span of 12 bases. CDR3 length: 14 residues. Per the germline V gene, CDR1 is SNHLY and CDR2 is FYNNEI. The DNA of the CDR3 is TGTGCCAGCAATTTCCAGGTGGTGAACACTGAAGCTTTCTTT. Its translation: CASNFQVVNTEAFF.

The CDR3 sequence is CASSLKLSYNSPLHF. Here the CDR3 DNA reads TGTGCCAGCAGTTTAAAGCTATCCTATAATTCACCCCTCCACTTT. This chain joins TRBV27 and TRBJ1-6; D is unclear. CDR1 is MNHEY and CDR2 is SMNVEV in the germline V gene (reference sequence). V was trimmed by 2 bases and J by 1 base, leaving 6 bases between them. The length of the CDR3 is 15 residues.

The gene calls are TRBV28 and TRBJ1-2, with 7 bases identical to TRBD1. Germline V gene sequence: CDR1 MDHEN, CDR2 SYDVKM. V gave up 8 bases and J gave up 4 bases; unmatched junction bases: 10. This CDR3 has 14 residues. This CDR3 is CASSGQARGYGYTF. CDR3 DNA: TGTGCCAGCTCCGGACAGGCCCGGGGCTATGGCTACACCTTC.

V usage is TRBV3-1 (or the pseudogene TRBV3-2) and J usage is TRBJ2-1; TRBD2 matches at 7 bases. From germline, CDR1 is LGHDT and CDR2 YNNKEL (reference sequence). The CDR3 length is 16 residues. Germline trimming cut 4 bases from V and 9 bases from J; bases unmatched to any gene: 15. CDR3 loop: CASSPEGTTIPSEQFF. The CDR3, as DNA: TGTGCCAGCAGCCCCGAGGGGACTACCATACCCAGTGAGCAGTTCTTC.

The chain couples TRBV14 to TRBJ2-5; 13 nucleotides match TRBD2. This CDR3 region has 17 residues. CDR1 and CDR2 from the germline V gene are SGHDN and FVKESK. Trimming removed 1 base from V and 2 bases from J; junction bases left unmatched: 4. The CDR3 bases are TGTGCCAGCAGCCAAGGGGCACTAGCGGGAGGGCAAGAGACCCAGTACTTC. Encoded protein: CASSQGALAGGQETQYF.